The source of this T cell receptor (beta chain) is a study of CD8 T cells in Susac syndrome. Random hexamers primed reverse transcription of about 0.5 to 1 ug RNA. Multiplex PCR with immunoSEQ amplified the TCR beta CDR3 across 54 Vbeta and 13 Jbeta. A single record per CDR3 protein comes from TCRdb applying MiXCR to the immunoSEQ multiplex PCR reads. The sample shows fewer than 300,000 distinct CDR3 sequences, 70% to 90% of them seen only once. The ends were cut back, 6 bases at V and 5 bases at J, with 17 bases in the middle. Germline-derived CDR1 and CDR2 are MNHNY and SVGAGI (reference sequence). CDR3 length equals 15 residues. This clonotype turned up a few times.

Sequencing input: CD8+ T cells from PBMCs. The V gene is TRBV6-6, the J gene TRBJ1-5; D uncertain. The receptor was isolated from a human donor with multiple sclerosis. In DNA, the CDR3 is TGTGCCAGCAGCCCCCCGGAGGCAGGAGATCAGCCCCAGCATTTT. Its protein is CASSPPEAGDQPQHF.